Given below is one T cell receptor (beta chain) in context. Its antigen is still unknown. Sequencing used immunoSEQ multiplex PCR; TCRdb keeps in-frame clones, though not all of them. The profile shows 130,000 or so clones, approximately 90% of them singletons. This entry belongs to a study of T cell responses to AZD1222 COVID-19 vaccine. Study as a whole: Pooled together were second doses at about 4 or about 12 weeks.

V was cut by 5 bases and J by 1 base, with 11 bases left in between. This CDR3 spans 13 amino acids. Germline CDR1 is GTSNPN and CDR2 is SVGIG (reference sequence). Study-wide findings and caveats: A mostly white British donor set with more females was recruited, and clonal diversity was possibly underestimated. Once two AZD1222 doses were given, Spike-specific TCR breadth and depth went up. Among vaccine-associated CD4 TCRs, coverage spanned spike, with dominance at 160-218 and 743-854.

This clonotype was obtained from an adult in good health. The source was peripheral blood, collected on day 0 of AZD1222 vaccination. The chain couples TRBV30 to TRBJ1-1; the D is unclear. The CDR3 loop is CAWGDIGNTEAFF. The CDR3 DNA is TGTGCCTGGGGCGACATTGGGAACACTGAAGCTTTCTTT.